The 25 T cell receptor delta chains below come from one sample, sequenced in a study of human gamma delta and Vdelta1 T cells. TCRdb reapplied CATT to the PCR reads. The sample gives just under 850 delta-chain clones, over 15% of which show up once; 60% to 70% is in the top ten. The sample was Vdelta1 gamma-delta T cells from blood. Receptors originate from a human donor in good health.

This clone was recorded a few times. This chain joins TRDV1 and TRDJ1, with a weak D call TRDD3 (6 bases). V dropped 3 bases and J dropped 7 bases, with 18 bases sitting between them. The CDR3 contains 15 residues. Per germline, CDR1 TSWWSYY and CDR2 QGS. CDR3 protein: CALGDPLGTRGKLIF. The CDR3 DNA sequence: TGTGCTCTTGGGGATCCACTGGGTACAAGGGGTAAACTCATCTTT.

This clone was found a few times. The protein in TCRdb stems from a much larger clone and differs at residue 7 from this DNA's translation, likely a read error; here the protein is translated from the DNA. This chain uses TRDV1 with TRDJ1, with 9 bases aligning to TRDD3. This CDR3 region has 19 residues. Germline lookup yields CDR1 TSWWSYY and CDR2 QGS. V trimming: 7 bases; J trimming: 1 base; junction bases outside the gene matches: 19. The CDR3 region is CALDQGPGGYLKSTDKLIF. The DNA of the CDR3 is TGTGCTCTTGACCAAGGGCCCGGGGGATACCTAAAGAGCACCGATAAACTCATCTTT.

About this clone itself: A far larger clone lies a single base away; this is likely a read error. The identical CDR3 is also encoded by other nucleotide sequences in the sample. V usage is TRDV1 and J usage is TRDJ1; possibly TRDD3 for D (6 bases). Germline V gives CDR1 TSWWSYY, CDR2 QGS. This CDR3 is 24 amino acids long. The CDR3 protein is CALGEPPFWGVGGGRIVYTDKLIF. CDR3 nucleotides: TGTGCTCTTGGGGAACCCCCCTTCTGGGGCGTTGGTGGGGGCCGGATTGTCTACACCGATAAACTCATCTTC.

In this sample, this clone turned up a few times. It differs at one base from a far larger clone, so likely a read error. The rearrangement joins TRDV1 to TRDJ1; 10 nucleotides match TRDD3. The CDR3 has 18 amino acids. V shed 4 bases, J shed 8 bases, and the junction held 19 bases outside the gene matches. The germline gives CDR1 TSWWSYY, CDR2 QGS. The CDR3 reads CALGGQPPSYWGMEKLIF. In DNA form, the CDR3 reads TGTGCTCTTGGGGGACAGCCTCCTTCTTACTGGGGGATGGAAAAACTCATCTTT.

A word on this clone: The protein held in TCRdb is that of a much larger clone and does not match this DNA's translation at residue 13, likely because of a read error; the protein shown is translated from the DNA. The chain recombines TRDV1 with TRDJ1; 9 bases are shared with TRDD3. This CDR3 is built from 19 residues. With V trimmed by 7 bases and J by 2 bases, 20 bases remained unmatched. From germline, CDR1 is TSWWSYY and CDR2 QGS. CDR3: CALDQGSGGYLKRTDKLIF. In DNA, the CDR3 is TGTGCTCTTGACCAAGGGTCCGGGGGATACCTAAAGAGAACCGATAAACTCATCTTT.

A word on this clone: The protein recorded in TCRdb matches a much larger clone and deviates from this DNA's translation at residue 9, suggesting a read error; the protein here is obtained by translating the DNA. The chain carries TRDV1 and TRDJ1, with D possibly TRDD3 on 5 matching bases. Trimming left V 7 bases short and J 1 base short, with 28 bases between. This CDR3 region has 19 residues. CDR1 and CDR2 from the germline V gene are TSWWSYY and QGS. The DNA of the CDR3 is TGTGCTCTTGACCAAGGGTCCGGGAGATACCTAAAGAGCACCGATAAACTCATCTTT. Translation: CALDQGSGRYLKSTDKLIF.

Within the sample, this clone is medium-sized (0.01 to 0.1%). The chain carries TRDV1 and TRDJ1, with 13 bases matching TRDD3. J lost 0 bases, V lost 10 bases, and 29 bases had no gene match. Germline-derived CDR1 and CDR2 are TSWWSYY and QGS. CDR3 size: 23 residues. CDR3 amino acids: CAHQRRPIYWGIRSYKNTDKLIF. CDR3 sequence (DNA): TGTGCTCATCAGAGGCGTCCGATTTACTGGGGGATACGCTCGTACAAGAACACCGATAAACTCATCTTT.

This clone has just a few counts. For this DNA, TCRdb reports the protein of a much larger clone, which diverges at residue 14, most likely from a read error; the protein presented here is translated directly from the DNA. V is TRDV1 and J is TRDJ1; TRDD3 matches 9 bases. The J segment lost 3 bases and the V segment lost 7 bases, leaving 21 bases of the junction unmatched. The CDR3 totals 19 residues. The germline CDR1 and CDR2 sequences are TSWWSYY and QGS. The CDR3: CALDQGSGGYLKSSDKLIF. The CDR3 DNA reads TGTGCTCTTGACCAAGGGTCCGGGGGATACCTAAAGAGCTCCGATAAACTCATCTTT.

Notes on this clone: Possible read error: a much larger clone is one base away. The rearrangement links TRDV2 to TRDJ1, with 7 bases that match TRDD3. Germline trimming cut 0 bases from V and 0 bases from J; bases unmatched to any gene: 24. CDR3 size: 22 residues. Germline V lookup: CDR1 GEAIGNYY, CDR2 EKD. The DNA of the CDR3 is TGTGCCTGTGACACCGGTCATACTGGGGACTCCAACCAAGGTTCCCACACCGATAAACTCATCTTT. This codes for CACDTGHTGDSNQGSHTDKLIF.

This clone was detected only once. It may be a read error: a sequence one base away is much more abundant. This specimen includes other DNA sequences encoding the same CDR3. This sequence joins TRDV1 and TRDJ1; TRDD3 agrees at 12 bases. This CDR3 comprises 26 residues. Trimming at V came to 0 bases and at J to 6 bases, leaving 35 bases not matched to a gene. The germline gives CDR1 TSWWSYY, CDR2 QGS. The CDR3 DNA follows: TGTGCTCTTGGGGAACTTCTGCTCCCCCGACCATACGGGGAGTACTGGGGGATACTGCCTCTGAATAAACTCATCTTT. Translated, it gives CALGELLLPRPYGEYWGILPLNKLIF.

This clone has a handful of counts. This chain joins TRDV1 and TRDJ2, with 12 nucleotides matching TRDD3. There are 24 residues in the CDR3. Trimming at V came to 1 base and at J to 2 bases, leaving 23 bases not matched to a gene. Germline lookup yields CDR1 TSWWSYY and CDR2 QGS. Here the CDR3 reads CALGEPSPYRTGGYTAMLTAQLFF. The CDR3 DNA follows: TGTGCTCTTGGGGAACCGTCTCCCTATCGTACTGGGGGATACACCGCGATGTTGACAGCACAACTCTTCTTT.

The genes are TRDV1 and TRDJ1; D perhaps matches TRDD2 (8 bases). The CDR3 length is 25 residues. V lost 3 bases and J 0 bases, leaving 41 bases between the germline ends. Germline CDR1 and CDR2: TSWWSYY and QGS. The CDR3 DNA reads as TGTGCTCTTGGGGAGCGAAAGGGGCCCTTCCTAAGGCTCTGGGGATATGAGGGGTACACCGATAAACTCATCTTT. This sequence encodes CALGERKGPFLRLWGYEGYTDKLIF.

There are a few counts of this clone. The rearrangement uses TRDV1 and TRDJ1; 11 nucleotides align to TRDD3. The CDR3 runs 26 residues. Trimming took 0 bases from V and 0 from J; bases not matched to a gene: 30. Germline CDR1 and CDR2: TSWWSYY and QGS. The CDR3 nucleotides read TGTGCTCTTGGGGAACTAGTACCTTCCTCCTACGAGGTTTTACTGGGGGATATCTCGTACACCGATAAACTCATCTTT. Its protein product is CALGELVPSSYEVLLGDISYTDKLIF.

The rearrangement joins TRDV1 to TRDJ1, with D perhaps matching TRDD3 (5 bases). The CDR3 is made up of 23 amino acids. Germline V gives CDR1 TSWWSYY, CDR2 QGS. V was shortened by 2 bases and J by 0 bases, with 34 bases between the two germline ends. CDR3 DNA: TGTGCTCTTGGGGAAGCGAACGGTAACTGGAACCCACTACTGCGGTGGTACACCGATAAACTCATCTTT. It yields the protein CALGEANGNWNPLLRWYTDKLIF.

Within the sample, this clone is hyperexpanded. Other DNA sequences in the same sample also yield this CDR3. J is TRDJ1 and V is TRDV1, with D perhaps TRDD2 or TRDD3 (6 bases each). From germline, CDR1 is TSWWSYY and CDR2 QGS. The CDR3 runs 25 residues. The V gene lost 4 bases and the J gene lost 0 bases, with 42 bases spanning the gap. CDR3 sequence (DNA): TGTGCTCTTGGGGGCGAGCCTCAGTTCCTATTTGGGGATCGGCCGAGGAAACCTTACACCGATAAACTCATCTTT. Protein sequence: CALGGEPQFLFGDRPRKPYTDKLIF.

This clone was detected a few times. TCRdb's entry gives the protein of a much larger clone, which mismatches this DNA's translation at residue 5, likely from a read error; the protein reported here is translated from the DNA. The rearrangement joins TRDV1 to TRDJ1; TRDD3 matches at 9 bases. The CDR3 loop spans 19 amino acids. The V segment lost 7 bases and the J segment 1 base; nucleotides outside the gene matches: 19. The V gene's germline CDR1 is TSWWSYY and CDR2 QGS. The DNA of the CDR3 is TGTGCTCTTGACCATGGGTCCGGGGGATACCTAAAGAGCACCGATAAACTCATCTTT. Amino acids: CALDHGSGGYLKSTDKLIF.

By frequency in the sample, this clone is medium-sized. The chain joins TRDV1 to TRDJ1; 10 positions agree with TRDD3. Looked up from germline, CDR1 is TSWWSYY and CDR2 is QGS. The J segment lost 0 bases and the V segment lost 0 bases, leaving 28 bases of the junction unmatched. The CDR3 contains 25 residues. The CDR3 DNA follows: TGTGCTCTTGGGGAACTAGAGCCTATATCCCTCCCCTGGGGGATATCCATCCAGTACACCGATAAACTCATCTTT. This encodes CALGELEPISLPWGISIQYTDKLIF.

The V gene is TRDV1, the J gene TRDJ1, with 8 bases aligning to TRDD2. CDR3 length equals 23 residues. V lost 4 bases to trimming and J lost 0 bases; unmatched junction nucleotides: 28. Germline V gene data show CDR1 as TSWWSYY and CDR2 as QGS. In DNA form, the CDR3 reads TGTGCTCTTGGGGGCTCAGACCTTCCTAATGCCGTTGGGGGGTCCCGGTACACCGATAAACTCATCTTT. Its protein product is CALGGSDLPNAVGGSRYTDKLIF.

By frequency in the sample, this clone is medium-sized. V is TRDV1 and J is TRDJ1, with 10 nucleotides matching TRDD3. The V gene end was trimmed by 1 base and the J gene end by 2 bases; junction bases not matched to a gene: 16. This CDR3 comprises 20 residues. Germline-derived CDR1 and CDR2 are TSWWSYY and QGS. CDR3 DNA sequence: TGTGCTCTTGGGGAACGGTCCCCGTACTGGGGGATGGCGGTGACCGATAAACTCATCTTT. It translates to CALGERSPYWGMAVTDKLIF.

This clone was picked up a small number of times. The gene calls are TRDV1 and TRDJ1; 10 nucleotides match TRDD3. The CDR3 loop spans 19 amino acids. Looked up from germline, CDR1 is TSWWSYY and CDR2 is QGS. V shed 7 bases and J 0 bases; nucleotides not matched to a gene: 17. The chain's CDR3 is CALVYFLDTGGFYTDKLIF. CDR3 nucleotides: TGTGCTCTTGTCTACTTCCTAGACACTGGGGGATTCTACACCGATAAACTCATCTTT.

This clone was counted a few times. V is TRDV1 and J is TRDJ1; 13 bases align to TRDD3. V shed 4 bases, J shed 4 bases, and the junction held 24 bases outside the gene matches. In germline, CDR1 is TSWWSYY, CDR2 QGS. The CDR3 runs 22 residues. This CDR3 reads CALGGPLDNHVPTGGYVDKLIF. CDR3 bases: TGTGCTCTTGGGGGCCCCTTAGACAATCATGTCCCTACTGGGGGATACGTCGATAAACTCATCTTT.

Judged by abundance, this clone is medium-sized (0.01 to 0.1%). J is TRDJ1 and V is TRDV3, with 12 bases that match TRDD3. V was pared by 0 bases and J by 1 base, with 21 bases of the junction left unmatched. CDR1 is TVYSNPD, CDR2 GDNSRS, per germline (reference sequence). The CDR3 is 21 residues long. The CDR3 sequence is CAFSPFIPLTGGYPSTDKLIF. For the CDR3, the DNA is TGTGCCTTTAGTCCCTTTATACCCCTCACTGGGGGATACCCAAGCACCGATAAACTCATCTTT.

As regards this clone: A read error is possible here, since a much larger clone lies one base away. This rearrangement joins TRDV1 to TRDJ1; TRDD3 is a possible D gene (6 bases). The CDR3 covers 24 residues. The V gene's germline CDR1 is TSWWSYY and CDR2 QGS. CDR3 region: CARGGFKEAIYGMMGAPTTDKLIF. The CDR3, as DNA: TGTGCTCGTGGGGGGTTTAAGGAGGCGATATATGGTATGATGGGGGCCCCAACCACCGATAAACTCATCTTT.

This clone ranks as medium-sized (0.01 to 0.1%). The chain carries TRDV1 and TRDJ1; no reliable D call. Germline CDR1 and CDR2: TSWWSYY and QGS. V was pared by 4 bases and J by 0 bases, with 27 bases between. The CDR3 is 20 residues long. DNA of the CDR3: TGTGCTCTTGGGGTCGTATCAACCGGCCCCGGTGGTGCTGACACCGATAAACTCATCTTT. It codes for CALGVVSTGPGGADTDKLIF.

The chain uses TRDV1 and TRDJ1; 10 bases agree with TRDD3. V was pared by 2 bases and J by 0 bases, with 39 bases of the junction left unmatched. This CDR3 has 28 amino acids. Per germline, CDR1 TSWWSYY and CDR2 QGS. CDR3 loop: CALGESRNFPSKVLGDAPVKGYTDKLIF. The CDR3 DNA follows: TGTGCTCTTGGGGAAAGTCGAAACTTCCCATCAAAAGTACTGGGGGATGCCCCTGTAAAGGGGTACACCGATAAACTCATCTTT.